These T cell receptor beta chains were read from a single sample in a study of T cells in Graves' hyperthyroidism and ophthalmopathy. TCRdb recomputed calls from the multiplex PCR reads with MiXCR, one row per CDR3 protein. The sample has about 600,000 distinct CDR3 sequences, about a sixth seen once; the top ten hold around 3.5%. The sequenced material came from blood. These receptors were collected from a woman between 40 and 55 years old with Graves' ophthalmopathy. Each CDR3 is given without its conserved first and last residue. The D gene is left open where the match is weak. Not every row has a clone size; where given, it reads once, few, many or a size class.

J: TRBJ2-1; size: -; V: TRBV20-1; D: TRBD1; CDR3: SAEGTGTGRHEQF
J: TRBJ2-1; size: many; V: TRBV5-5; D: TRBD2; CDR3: ASSFFQRGGSYNEQF
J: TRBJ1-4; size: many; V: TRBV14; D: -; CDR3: ASSTAFNEKLF
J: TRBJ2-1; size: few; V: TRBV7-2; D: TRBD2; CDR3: ASSSPRGRAYNEQF
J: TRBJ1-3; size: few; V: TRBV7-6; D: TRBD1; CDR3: ASSRSPGTGTSGNTIY
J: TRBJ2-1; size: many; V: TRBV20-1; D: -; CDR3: SAEPDSNNEQF
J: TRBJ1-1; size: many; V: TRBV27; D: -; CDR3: ASRIERGADTEAF
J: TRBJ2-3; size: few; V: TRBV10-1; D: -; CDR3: ASSGQGGGDTQY
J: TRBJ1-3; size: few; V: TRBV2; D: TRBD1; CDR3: ASSGQGAAGNTIY
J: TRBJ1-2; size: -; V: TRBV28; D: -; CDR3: ASNPTGPKNGYT
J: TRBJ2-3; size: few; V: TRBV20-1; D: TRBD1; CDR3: SATDRGVSTDTQY
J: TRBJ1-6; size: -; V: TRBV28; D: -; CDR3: ASSEVVGQYSPLH
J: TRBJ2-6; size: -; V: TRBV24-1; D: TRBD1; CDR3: ATSDRQGNSGANVLT
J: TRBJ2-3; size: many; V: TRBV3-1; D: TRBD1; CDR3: ASSQARGSDTQY
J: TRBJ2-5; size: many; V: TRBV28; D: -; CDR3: ASSAGETQY
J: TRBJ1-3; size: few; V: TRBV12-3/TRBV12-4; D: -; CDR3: ASSFRRGRGNTIC
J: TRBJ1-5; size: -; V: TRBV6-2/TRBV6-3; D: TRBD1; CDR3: ASSEMTGEAQPQH
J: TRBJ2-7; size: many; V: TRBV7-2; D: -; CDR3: ASSTYGYEQY
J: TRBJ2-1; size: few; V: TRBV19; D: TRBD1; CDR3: ASSIETGMRSYNEQF
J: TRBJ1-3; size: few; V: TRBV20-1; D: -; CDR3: SARSAGSSGNTIY
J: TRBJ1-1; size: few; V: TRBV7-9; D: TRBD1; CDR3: ASSFSRPGGMNTEAF
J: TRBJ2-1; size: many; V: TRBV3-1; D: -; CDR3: ASSQERVVKPGEQF
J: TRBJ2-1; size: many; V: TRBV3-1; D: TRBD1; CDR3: ASSQRDRGGEQF
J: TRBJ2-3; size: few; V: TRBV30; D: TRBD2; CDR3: AWSRGGRARRGTDTQY
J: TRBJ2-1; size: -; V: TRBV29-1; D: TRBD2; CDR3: SVVFVIAGTVPDNEQF
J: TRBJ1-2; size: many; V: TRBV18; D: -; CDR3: ASSPTETYGYT
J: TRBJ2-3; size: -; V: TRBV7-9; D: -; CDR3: ASSFVTRTDTQY
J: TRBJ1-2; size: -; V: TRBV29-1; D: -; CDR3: SVGLAEPSDGYT
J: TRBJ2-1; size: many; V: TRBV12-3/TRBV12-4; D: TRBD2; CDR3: ASSFGLAGLLVDINEQF
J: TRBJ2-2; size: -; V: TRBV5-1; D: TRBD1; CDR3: ASKRTGDTGELF
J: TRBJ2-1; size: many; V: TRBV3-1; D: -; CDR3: ASSQDPRVFSSYNEQF
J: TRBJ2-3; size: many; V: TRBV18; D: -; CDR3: ASSPDSASTDTQY
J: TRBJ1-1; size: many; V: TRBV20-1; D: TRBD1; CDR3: SALQGHTEAF
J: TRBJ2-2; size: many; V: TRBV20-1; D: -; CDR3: SAVPGTNTGELF
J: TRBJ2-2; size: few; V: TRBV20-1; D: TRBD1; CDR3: SARVTGGPNTGELF
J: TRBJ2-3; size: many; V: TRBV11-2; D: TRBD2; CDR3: ASSLDGLAASTDTQY
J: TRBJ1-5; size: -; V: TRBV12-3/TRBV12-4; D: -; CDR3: ASSISNQPQH
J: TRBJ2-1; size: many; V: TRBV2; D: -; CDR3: ASRVGLKNNNEQF
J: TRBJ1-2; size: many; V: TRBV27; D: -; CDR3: ASKPSGANYGYT
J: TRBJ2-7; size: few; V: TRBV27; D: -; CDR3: ASSLNRGGYEQY
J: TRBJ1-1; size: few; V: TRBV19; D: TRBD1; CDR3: ASNPGTGSAEAF
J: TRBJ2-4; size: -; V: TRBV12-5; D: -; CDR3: ASAPAATKNIQY
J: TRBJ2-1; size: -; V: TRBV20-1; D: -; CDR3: SAPRQYNEQF
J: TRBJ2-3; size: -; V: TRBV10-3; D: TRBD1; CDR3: ATRDREDTQY
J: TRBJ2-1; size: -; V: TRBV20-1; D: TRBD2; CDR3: SAGRDYFLGLNEQF
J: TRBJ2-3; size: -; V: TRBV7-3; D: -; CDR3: ASSPGSGAGTDTQY
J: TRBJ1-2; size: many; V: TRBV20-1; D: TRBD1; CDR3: SARESGGWGYT
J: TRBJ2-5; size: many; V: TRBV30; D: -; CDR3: AWSVGGAKETQY